One and the same sample provided the 31 T cell receptor beta chains below, sequenced in a study of blood T cell repertoires in COVID-19. TCRdb keeps only in-frame clones here, not all; method: immunoSEQ multiplex PCR. The table lists roughly 290,000 clones, approximately 90% of them singletons. Sequenced: peripheral blood. These receptors were taken from a woman aged 25-40 years with COVID-19, enrolled during active disease.

The chain recombines TRBV7-2 with TRBJ2-3, with 9 bases that match TRBD2. The germline gives CDR1 SGHTA, CDR2 FQGNSA. V lost 6 bases to trimming and J lost 4 bases; unmatched junction nucleotides: 8. The CDR3 extends over 15 amino acids. The CDR3 DNA reads as TGTGCCAGCAGTCTACAAGGACTAGCGTCAGATACGCAGTATTTT. Translated, it gives CASSLQGLASDTQYF.

The chain carries TRBV2 and TRBJ2-3, with D possibly matching TRBD1 (5 bases). CDR1 and CDR2 from the germline V gene are SNHLY and FYNNEI. Trimming stripped 3 bases from V and 7 bases from J, with 11 bases between. The CDR3 contains 13 residues. The CDR3, as DNA: TGTGCCAGCAGTGATCGAAACAGGAATACGCAGTATTTT. Translating gives CASSDRNRNTQYF.

The chain is built from TRBV15 and TRBJ1-4; 10 positions match TRBD1. The germline gives CDR1 LNHNV, CDR2 YYDKDF (reference sequence). CDR3 length equals 14 residues. Unmatched junction bases numbered 0, after V lost 3 bases and J lost 5 bases. The CDR3 bases are TGTGCCACCAGCAGGGGACAGGGGAATGAAAAACTGTTTTTT. This translates into CATSRGQGNEKLFF.

J is TRBJ1-1 and V is TRBV5-1, with unresolved D. The CDR3 runs 13 residues. Trimming took off 3 bases at V and 1 base at J, with 7 bases between the two ends. The germline V gene has CDR1 SGHRS and CDR2 YFSETQ. The CDR3 here is CASSYRQNTEAFF. The CDR3, as DNA: TGCGCCAGCAGCTACCGACAGAACACTGAAGCTTTCTTT.

V is TRBV28 and J is TRBJ1-1; 7 bases align to TRBD1. The CDR3 runs 13 residues. CDR1 and CDR2 (germline): MDHEN, SYDVKM. Trimming took 6 bases from V and 4 from J; bases not matched to a gene: 5. The CDR3 DNA reads as TGTGCCAGCAGACAACAGGGGAGCACTGAAGCTTTCTTT. Its translation is CASRQQGSTEAFF. Complete variable domain (other parts from reference TRBV28 and TRBJ1-1): DVKVTQSSRYLVKRTGEKVFLECVQDMDHENMFWYRQDPGLGLRLIYFSYDVKMKEKGDIPEGYSVSREKKERFSLILESASTNQTSMYLCASRQQGSTEAFFGQGTRLTVV.

The rearrangement links TRBV9 to TRBJ2-7; D ambiguous. This CDR3 has 15 residues. Trimming left V 4 bases short and J 0 bases short, with 14 bases between. The germline V gene encodes CDR1 SGDLS and CDR2 YYNGEE. The CDR3 DNA reads TGTGCCAGCAGCCTCCATATCGGAGCCTCCTACGAGCAGTACTTC. Translation: CASSLHIGASYEQYF.

V usage is TRBV30 and J usage is TRBJ2-3; 7 positions match TRBD2. The V segment lost 4 bases and the J segment 6 bases; nucleotides outside the gene matches: 10. CDR1 is GTSNPN, CDR2 SVGIG, per germline (reference sequence). The CDR3 contains 14 residues. DNA for the CDR3: TGTGCCTGGACTAGCGGACTTAAGGGCGATACGCAGTATTTT. This codes for CAWTSGLKGDTQYF.

The chain carries TRBV11-2 and TRBJ2-7; 7 bases map to TRBD1. Germline V gene lookup returns CDR1 SGHAT and CDR2 FQNNGV. V was pared by 1 base and J by 2 bases, with 2 bases of the junction left unmatched. The CDR3 is 14 residues long. CDR3 loop: CASSLGQGAYEQYF. CDR3 DNA sequence: TGTGCCAGCAGCTTAGGACAGGGCGCCTACGAGCAGTACTTC.

In its sample, this clone was seen a few times. The chain joins TRBV2 to TRBJ1-5; tentatively, D is TRBD1 (5 bases). Germline CDR1 and CDR2: SNHLY and FYNNEI. The CDR3 runs to 16 residues. V shed 3 bases and J shed 4 bases, with 16 bases lying between them. The CDR3 loop is CASSEYPGWGNQPQHF. CDR3 coding DNA: TGTGCCAGCAGTGAGTATCCAGGGTGGGGTAATCAGCCCCAGCATTTT.

The V gene is TRBV4-1, the J gene TRBJ2-4, with D possibly matching TRBD1 (6 bases). The CDR3 totals 18 residues. Trimming removed 0 bases at V and 0 bases at J, with 15 bases between. Germline CDR1 is MGHRA and CDR2 is YSYEKL. The CDR3, as DNA: TGCGCCAGCAGCCAAGATTCCCCTGGCAGGGGAGCCAAAAACATTCAGTACTTC. This codes for CASSQDSPGRGAKNIQYF.

The chain links TRBV2 to TRBJ1-2; unclear D gene. V was cut by 6 bases and J by 3 bases, with 17 bases left in between. The CDR3 consists of 15 residues. The germline V gene encodes CDR1 SNHLY and CDR2 FYNNEI. In DNA, the CDR3 is TGTGCCAGCAGAGACGTTCTTGGGAGGTACTATGGCTACACCTTC. Protein sequence: CASRDVLGRYYGYTF.

V usage is TRBV4-1 and J usage is TRBJ1-2; the D is unclear. Trimming shortened V by 0 bases and J by 5 bases, and 13 bases separated the two germline ends. The CDR3 is 15 amino acids. The V gene's germline CDR1 is MGHRA and CDR2 YSYEKL. The CDR3 is CASSQDGQELYGYTF. CDR3 DNA: TGCGCCAGCAGCCAAGATGGGCAGGAACTTTATGGCTACACCTTC.

This chain connects TRBV2 to TRBJ2-5; TRBD2 matches at 11 bases. Germline assignment: CDR1 SNHLY and CDR2 FYNNEI. V trimming: 6 bases; J trimming: 13 bases; junction bases outside the gene matches: 7. The CDR3 is made up of 12 amino acids. The chain's CDR3 is CASSDLAGGPYF. The CDR3 DNA is TGTGCCAGCAGCGACTTAGCGGGAGGGCCGTACTTC.

The chain carries TRBV7-9 and TRBJ2-1; TRBD2 aligns across 8 bases. The V gene's germline CDR1 is SEHNR and CDR2 FQNEAQ (reference sequence). The CDR3 is 14 residues long. V was pared by 4 bases and J by 7 bases, with 6 bases of the junction left unmatched. Here the CDR3 reads CASSSGTSGNEQFF. CDR3 DNA sequence: TGTGCCAGCAGCTCCGGGACTAGTGGGAATGAGCAGTTCTTC.

This clone was seen more than once but under ten times. The J gene is TRBJ1-5, the V gene TRBV2; tentative D call: TRBD1 (6 bases). The CDR3 contains 13 residues. The germline CDR1 and CDR2 sequences are SNHLY and FYNNEI. With 6 bases removed from V and 4 bases from J, the gap between germline ends came to 10 bases. In nucleotides, the CDR3 is TGTGCCAGCAGGTCCGGGACAAATCAGCCCCAGCATTTT. Translated, it gives CASRSGTNQPQHF.

The rearrangement joins TRBV5-4 to TRBJ1-3; the match to TRBD1 covers 8 bases. The CDR3 loop spans 17 amino acids. Trimming at V came to 2 bases and at J to 3 bases, leaving 10 bases not matched to a gene. Germline-derived CDR1 and CDR2 are SGHNT and YYREEE (reference sequence). The DNA for the CDR3 is TGTGCCAGCAGCTTAGGTTCAGGGGGCTTCTTTGGAAACACCATATATTTT. Protein product: CASSLGSGGFFGNTIYF.

The chain joins TRBV28 to TRBJ1-2, with 7 bases aligning to TRBD1. CDR1 and CDR2 (germline): MDHEN, SYDVKM. V was clipped by 7 bases and J by 8 bases; unmatched bases: 16. The CDR3 is made up of 15 amino acids. The CDR3 spells CASIPFPEGAEGYTF. CDR3 DNA sequence: TGTGCCAGCATACCTTTTCCTGAGGGGGCTGAGGGCTACACCTTC.

The chain joins TRBV5-1 to TRBJ1-6; 7 positions match TRBD1. Germline V gene lookup returns CDR1 SGHRS and CDR2 YFSETQ. J lost 4 bases, V lost 4 bases, and 5 bases had no gene match. The CDR3 runs to 15 residues. The CDR3 spells CASSQGTVYNSPLHF. The DNA of the CDR3 is TGCGCCAGCAGCCAAGGGACAGTTTATAATTCACCCCTCCACTTT.

The chain couples TRBV6-5 to TRBJ2-3, with unresolved D. The ends were cut back, 6 bases at V and 0 bases at J, with 10 bases in the middle. CDR1 and CDR2 from the germline V gene are MNHEY and SVGAGI. CDR3 size: 14 residues. CDR3 in DNA: TGTGCCAGCAGACGAGGATCTAGCACAGATACGCAGTATTTT. This translates into CASRRGSSTDTQYF.

The chain has TRBV4-1 and TRBJ1-4; 8 bases match TRBD1. The germline gives CDR1 MGHRA, CDR2 YSYEKL. Germline trimming cut 7 bases from V and 6 bases from J; bases unmatched to any gene: 7. The length of the CDR3 is 14 residues. CDR3 amino acids: CASTAGTGYEKLFF. In DNA form, the CDR3 reads TGCGCCAGCACCGCCGGGACAGGCTATGAAAAACTGTTTTTT.

V usage is TRBV7-2 and J usage is TRBJ2-1; TRBD2 matches at 7 bases. Trimming took 1 base from V and 2 from J; bases not matched to a gene: 2. The CDR3 spans 15 residues. CDR1 SGHTA and CDR2 FQGNSA come from the germline V gene. The DNA for the CDR3 is TGTGCCAGCAGCTTAGTCGCGGGAGCCTACAATGAGCAGTTCTTC. As protein: CASSLVAGAYNEQFF.

This sequence joins TRBV18 and TRBJ1-1; 7 nucleotides match TRBD1. V shed 2 bases and J 4 bases; nucleotides not matched to a gene: 7. The CDR3 is made up of 15 amino acids. Germline lookup yields CDR1 KGHSH and CDR2 LQKENI. CDR3 in amino acids: CASSPATGFPTEAFF. CDR3 bases: TGTGCCAGCTCACCAGCGACAGGGTTCCCCACTGAAGCTTTCTTT.

This clone was seen a handful of times. V and J are TRBV9 and TRBJ2-3, with 10 bases matching TRBD2. Germline V CDR1 and CDR2: SGDLS, YYNGEE. Trimming at V came to 4 bases and at J to 4 bases, leaving 15 bases not matched to a gene. The CDR3 spans 18 residues. CDR3 DNA sequence: TGTGCCAGCAGCCGCGGGACTAGCGTCCCCCGGAGGTCAGATACGCAGTATTTT. Its protein is CASSRGTSVPRRSDTQYF. Full variable domain (missing parts from reference TRBV9 and TRBJ2-3): DSGVTQTPKHLITATGQRVTLRCSPRSGDLSVYWYQQSLDQGLQFLIQYYNGEERAKGNILERFSAQQFPDLHSELNLSSLELGDSALYFCASSRGTSVPRRSDTQYFGPGTRLTVL.

The genes are TRBV7-9 and TRBJ2-3; tentatively, D is TRBD2 (6 bases). CDR3 length: 19 residues. The V end was cut by 5 bases, the J end by 0 bases, with 24 bases between. CDR1 and CDR2 (germline): SEHNR, FQNEAQ (reference sequence). The DNA of the CDR3 is TGTGCCAGCAGCCATAATGGGGGGAGCGACCCGTTGAGCACAGATACGCAGTATTTT. Translation gives CASSHNGGSDPLSTDTQYF.

This clone has more than one count but fewer than ten. The chain employs TRBV14 and TRBJ1-6; the D gene is possibly TRBD1 (6 bases). The CDR3 consists of 13 residues. Germline V gene data show CDR1 as SGHDN and CDR2 as FVKESK. V lost 8 bases to trimming and J lost 5 bases, with 10 bases between them. The CDR3 spells CASATGNNSPLHF. Written as DNA, the CDR3 is TGTGCCAGCGCAACAGGGAATAATTCACCCCTCCACTTT.

The CDR3 is CASSLHRQGITSTDTQYF. The DNA for the CDR3 is TGCGCCAGCAGCTTGCACCGACAGGGGATCACTAGCACAGATACGCAGTATTTT. The rearrangement joins TRBV5-1 to TRBJ2-3; TRBD1 matches 8 bases. The germline CDR1 and CDR2 sequences are SGHRS and YFSETQ. V shed 1 base, J shed 0 bases, and the junction held 10 bases outside the gene matches. The CDR3 extends over 18 amino acids.

The chain uses TRBV13 and TRBJ1-5; D call uncertain. The CDR3 has 14 residues. The V end lost 5 bases, the J end lost 9 bases, and 17 bases lay between the germline ends. Germline CDR1 reads PRHDT; CDR2 reads FYEKMQ (reference sequence). The CDR3 nucleotides are TGTGCCAGCAGCAACCGGGAGCCCTGGGGGCCCCAGCATTTT. Its protein product is CASSNREPWGPQHF.

The V and J genes are TRBV29-1 and TRBJ1-1, with 10 positions matching TRBD1. Per the germline V gene, CDR1 is SQVTM and CDR2 is ANQGSEA. This CDR3 region has 16 residues. The V segment lost 8 bases and the J segment 2 bases; nucleotides outside the gene matches: 14. The CDR3 DNA follows: TGCAGCCATATACCGGGACAGGGGAGTGCCAACACTGAAGCTTTCTTT. Translated: CSHIPGQGSANTEAFF.

The chain links TRBV9 to TRBJ2-1; a possible D gene is TRBD2 (6 bases). The germline V gene has CDR1 SGDLS and CDR2 YYNGEE. Trimming shortened V by 7 bases and J by 0 bases, and 14 bases separated the two germline ends. The CDR3 contains 15 residues. CDR3 in amino acids: CASGTGLSSYNEQFF. The CDR3 bases are TGTGCCAGCGGCACGGGACTCAGCTCCTACAATGAGCAGTTCTTC.

The chain uses TRBV4-1 and TRBJ2-5, with D uncertain. V lost 1 base, J lost 4 bases, and 19 bases lay in between. Germline-derived CDR1 and CDR2 are MGHRA and YSYEKL. CDR3 length: 17 amino acids. The chain's CDR3 is CASSQGRALSQSETQYF. The CDR3 nucleotides are TGCGCCAGCAGCCAAGGAAGAGCGTTGTCCCAGTCAGAGACCCAGTACTTC.

This chain's CDR3 is CASSDRAGTEAFF. The CDR3 coding sequence is TGTGCCAGTTCTGACAGGGCAGGCACTGAAGCTTTCTTT. The rearrangement uses TRBV19 and TRBJ1-1, with 7 bases fitting TRBD1. The junction had 7 bases not matched to a gene; V was cut back by 8 bases and J by 4 bases. CDR3 length: 13 residues. Germline assignment: CDR1 LNHDA and CDR2 SQIVND (reference sequence).